The next 8 T cell receptor beta chains were all read from a single sample in a study of Graves' ophthalmopathy and Graves' hyperthyroidism. For repertoire sequencing, the TCR beta CDR3 regions were amplified from RNA transcripts. The library came from an HTBI-primed first-round RT-PCR and a second-round multiplex PCR. In TCRdb, the multiplex PCR reads were re-called with MiXCR into one record per CDR3 protein. The sample includes about 420,000 distinct CDR3 sequences, around 21% of them seen just once. Sequencing was performed on peripheral blood. Receptors originate from a woman younger than 30 with stable Graves' hyperthyroidism.

This clonotype was seen repeatedly, ten times or more. This chain links TRBV20-1 with TRBJ2-7; 12 positions match TRBD2. V shed 5 bases and J 3 bases; nucleotides not matched to a gene: 5. The germline CDR1 and CDR2 sequences are DFQATT and SNEGSKA (reference sequence). The length of the CDR3 is 14 residues. CDR3 loop: CSAPTSGGIYEQYF. Written as DNA, the CDR3 is TGCAGTGCTCCGACTAGCGGGGGAATCTACGAGCAGTACTTC.

This clonotype occurred many times. V and J are TRBV29-1 and TRBJ1-1, with no clear D. This CDR3 region has 11 residues. Germline V gives CDR1 SQVTM, CDR2 ANQGSEA. Trimming left V 7 bases short and J 1 base short, with 7 bases between. The CDR3 region has the DNA TGCAGCGACGGAGGGAACACTGAAGCTTTCTTT. This translates into CSDGGNTEAFF. Full variable domain (rest looked up from reference TRBV29-1 and TRBJ1-1): SAVISQKPSRDICQRGTSLTIQCQVDSQVTMMFWYRQQPGQSLTLIATANQGSEATYESGFVIDKFPISRPNLTFSTLTVSNMSPEDSSIYLCSDGGNTEAFFGQGTRLTVV.

This clonotype has at least ten counts. The chain links TRBV7-2 to TRBJ1-1; D might be TRBD1 (5 bases). This CDR3 is 15 amino acids long. V was clipped by 5 bases and J by 1 base, with 14 bases between them. CDR1 and CDR2 from the germline V gene are SGHTA and FQGNSA. In DNA, the CDR3 is TGTGCCAGCAGCCCGGACATTTCCAAGAACACTGAAGCTTTCTTT. Its translation is CASSPDISKNTEAFF.

This clonotype was seen more than once but under ten times. This chain connects TRBV18 to TRBJ2-3, with D uncertain. Trimming removed 0 bases from V and 2 bases from J, with 6 bases in between. The CDR3 contains 14 residues. The germline V gene has CDR1 KGHSH and CDR2 LQKENI. The DNA for the CDR3 is TGTGCCAGCTCACCACCGAGACCCACAGATACGCAGTATTTT. Translating it yields CASSPPRPTDTQYF. Drawing the rest from reference TRBV18 and TRBJ2-3, the complete variable domain is NAGVMQNPRHLVRRRGQEARLRCSPMKGHSHVYWYRQLPEEGLKFMVYLQKENIIDESGMPKERFSAEFPKEGPSILRIQQVVRGDSAAYFCASSPPRPTDTQYFGPGTRLTVL.

V gene TRBV27 combines with J gene TRBJ1-5; 7 bases agree with TRBD1. CDR1 and CDR2 from the germline V gene are MNHEY and SMNVEV (reference sequence). This CDR3 contains 16 residues. J lost 7 bases, V lost 2 bases, and 11 bases had no gene match. The CDR3 protein is CASSLRGDREGQPQHF. The CDR3 nucleotides are TGTGCCAGCAGTTTAAGGGGGGACAGAGAAGGGCAGCCCCAGCATTTT.

The chain links TRBV7-9 to TRBJ2-7, with 12 bases aligning to TRBD1. The CDR3 extends over 15 amino acids. J was trimmed by 7 bases and V by 5 bases; bases with no gene match: 9. Germline CDR1 is SEHNR and CDR2 is FQNEAQ (reference sequence). The CDR3 here is CASSPIRDRGREQYF. CDR3 nucleotides: TGTGCCAGCAGCCCCATCCGGGACAGGGGGCGGGAGCAGTACTTC.

This clonotype occurred a few times. At one boundary the junction diverges from the germline segment, which might be a read error. This chain links TRBV6-1 with TRBJ2-2; the D gene is possibly TRBD2 (6 bases). Germline V gene lookup returns CDR1 MNHNS and CDR2 SASEGT. This CDR3 spans 16 amino acids. The DNA for the CDR3 is TGTGCCAGCAGTGAACACCCTCTGGTGGTCACCGGGGGGCTGTTTTTT. Amino acid sequence: CASSEHPLVVTGGLFF.

This clonotype has ten or more counts. V usage is TRBV2 and J usage is TRBJ2-5; D is ambiguous. V dropped 4 bases and J dropped 0 bases, with 6 bases sitting between them. This CDR3 is built from 13 residues. CDR1 and CDR2 from the germline V gene are SNHLY and FYNNEI. CDR3 DNA sequence: TGTGCCAGCAGTGCTGAGAACCAAGAGACCCAGTACTTC. Encoded protein: CASSAENQETQYF.